The 20 T cell receptor beta chains in this list originate from one sample, sequenced in a study of metastatic and nonmetastatic thyroid tumors. Not a single patient had been given any form of treatment at any point before undergoing thyroid surgery. TCRdb reassembled clones from the PCR reads with MiXCR. The sample consists of about 27,000 clones, approximately 16% of them appearing once. Sequencing was performed on blood. These receptors all stem from a male donor with papillary thyroid cancer or a benign thyroid nodule (not recorded which). Some clones in this sample may be carry-over from other donors' samples.

The table lists this clone with many counts. J is TRBJ2-6 and V is TRBV29-1; D is unresolved. The V and J ends lost 6 bases and 0 bases respectively, with 6 bases between them. Per germline, CDR1 SQVTM and CDR2 ANQGSEA. CDR3 size: 13 residues. The CDR3 DNA sequence: TGCAGCGTCAAAATCTCTGGGGCCAACGTCCTGACTTTC. Its translation: CSVKISGANVLTF.

This clone is judged medium-sized. This chain joins TRBV7-2 and TRBJ2-1; TRBD1 matches at 8 bases. This CDR3 has 18 residues. The trim removed 5 bases at V and 1 base at J, leaving 13 bases unmatched. Germline values: CDR1 SGHTA, CDR2 FQGNSA. The CDR3 sequence: CASSLFLANRGSYNEQFF. CDR3 bases: TGTGCCAGCAGCCTCTTCTTGGCGAACAGGGGGTCCTACAATGAGCAGTTCTTC.

The chain carries TRBV18 and TRBJ2-5; D gene unclear. The CDR3 loop spans 12 amino acids. Germline CDR1 KGHSH, CDR2 LQKENI. V was trimmed by 0 bases and J by 5 bases, leaving 4 bases between them. CDR3 nucleotides: TGTGCCAGCTCACCACCCCACGAGACCCAGTACTTC. Translation gives CASSPPHETQYF.

This clone has a count of ten or more. The rearrangement links TRBV20-1 to TRBJ2-7, with 10 positions matching TRBD2. With 0 bases clipped from V and 4 bases from J, the junction kept 6 bases outside the gene matches. This CDR3 comprises 15 residues. Germline CDR1 is DFQATT and CDR2 is SNEGSKA (reference sequence). The CDR3 nucleotides are TGCAGTGCTAGAGAACTTGCTAGCGGGAGTTACGAGCAGTACTTC. It encodes CSARELASGSYEQYF.

This clone was seen only a few times. The V gene is TRBV20-1, the J gene TRBJ2-2; TRBD2 agrees at 7 bases. V shed 3 bases and J 3 bases; nucleotides not matched to a gene: 7. Germline loops: CDR1 DFQATT, CDR2 SNEGSKA (reference sequence). This CDR3 contains 15 residues. CDR3 amino acids: CSARGGSRDTGELFF. The CDR3 DNA reads as TGCAGTGCTAGGGGCGGGAGCAGGGACACCGGGGAGCTGTTTTTT.

The chain combines TRBV5-1 with TRBJ2-7; weak D call: TRBD2 (5 bases). CDR1 and CDR2 (germline): SGHRS, YFSETQ. The CDR3 covers 14 residues. Trimming took 4 bases from V and 6 from J, leaving 17 bases between them. Here the CDR3 reads CASSGVGRGSEQYF. The CDR3 nucleotides read TGCGCCAGCAGCGGGGTGGGGAGAGGTTCCGAGCAGTACTTC.

This clone was picked up a small number of times. The rearrangement links TRBV27 to TRBJ2-7, with TRBD1 matching over 8 bases. The CDR3 sequence is 16 residues long. The V and J ends lost 4 bases and 5 bases, in that order; junction bases with no gene match: 13. Germline V lookup: CDR1 MNHEY, CDR2 SMNVEV (reference sequence). In nucleotides, the CDR3 is TGTGCCAGCAGTTATCGCGGGACAGGTTCGGAGGACGAGCAGTACTTC. Encoded protein: CASSYRGTGSEDEQYF.

This clone occurred many times. The CDR3 bases are TGCAGTGCTAGAATTTTGGGATCGGGTGGCTACACCTTC. Its translation: CSARILGSGGYTF. V usage is TRBV20-1 and J usage is TRBJ1-2; D uncertain. The CDR3 runs 13 residues. CDR1 is DFQATT, CDR2 SNEGSKA, per germline (reference sequence). Trimming shortened V by 2 bases and J by 7 bases, and 14 bases separated the two germline ends.

This clone was seen ten or more times. V and J are TRBV30 and TRBJ2-2; weak D call: TRBD2 (6 bases). There are 14 residues in the CDR3. V shed 7 bases and J shed 5 bases, with 17 bases lying between them. From germline, CDR1 is GTSNPN and CDR2 SVGIG (reference sequence). CDR3 residues: CASTRDGGTGELFF. Here the CDR3 DNA reads TGTGCCTCCACCCGGGACGGAGGGACCGGGGAGCTGTTTTTT. Complete variable domain (other parts from reference TRBV30 and TRBJ2-2): SQTIHQWPATLVQPVGSPLSLECTVEGTSNPNLYWYRQAAGRGLQLLFYSVGIGQISSEVPQNLSASRPQDRQFILSSKKLLLSDSGFYLCASTRDGGTGELFFGEGSRLTVL.

This clone was recorded at least ten times. V is TRBV4-1 and J is TRBJ2-6; TRBD1 matches at 8 bases. Germline V gives CDR1 MGHRA, CDR2 YSYEKL. Trimming removed 8 bases from V and 3 bases from J; junction bases left unmatched: 12. The CDR3 is 17 residues long. Here the CDR3 reads CASHGQGALNGANVLTF. The CDR3 nucleotides are TGCGCCAGCCATGGTCAGGGGGCCTTAAATGGGGCCAACGTCCTGACTTTC.

This clone came up many times. Possible read error: a much larger clone is one base away. V usage is TRBV6-1 and J usage is TRBJ2-1; perhaps TRBD2 as D (6 bases). This CDR3 is built from 14 residues. Germline loops: CDR1 MNHNS, CDR2 SASEGT. The CDR3 coding sequence is TGTGCCAGCACCCCAGGACTGGACTACAATGAGCGGTTCTTC. Encoded protein: CASTPGLDYNERFF.

This clone came up many times. This rearrangement joins TRBV14 to TRBJ1-1, with unresolved D. Trimming cost V 1 base and J 0 bases, with 6 bases left between them. From germline, CDR1 is SGHDN and CDR2 FVKESK. The CDR3 runs 14 residues. The CDR3: CASSQVAMNTEAFF. The CDR3 DNA reads as TGTGCCAGCAGCCAAGTGGCAATGAACACTGAAGCTTTCTTT.

This clone was found many times. The chain carries TRBV9 and TRBJ2-7; D remains unclear. This CDR3 has 14 amino acids. The germline V gene encodes CDR1 SGDLS and CDR2 YYNGEE. V lost 4 bases, J lost 6 bases, and 17 bases lay in between. CDR3: CASSQQSKATEQYF. The CDR3 bases are TGTGCCAGCAGCCAACAGTCTAAGGCTACCGAGCAGTACTTC.

Only a few counts were recorded for this clone. The chain uses TRBV6-1 and TRBJ2-7; TRBD2 might be the D (6 bases). The CDR3 covers 13 residues. Trimming removed 2 bases from V and 5 bases from J, with 10 bases in between. Germline V gene data show CDR1 as MNHNS and CDR2 as SASEGT. CDR3: CASSEREEDEQYF. The CDR3 region has the DNA TGTGCCAGCAGTGAAAGGGAGGAAGACGAGCAGTACTTC.

Many counts were recorded for this clone. This rearrangement joins TRBV28 to TRBJ2-7; 10 bases align to TRBD1. This CDR3 spans 15 amino acids. Germline V gene data show CDR1 as MDHEN and CDR2 as SYDVKM. V lost 4 bases and J lost 1; bases outside the gene matches: 4. CDR3 DNA sequence: TGTGCCAGCAGTTCATGGACAGGGGGGTCCTACGAGCAGTACTTC. Translated, it gives CASSSWTGGSYEQYF.

This clone is medium-sized by share. The CDR3 spells CASSFLAGDLISYNEQFF. The CDR3 DNA is TGTGCCAGCAGCTTCCTAGCGGGAGACCTGATCTCCTACAATGAGCAGTTCTTC. The V call is TRBV7-2, the J call TRBJ2-1, with 10 bases identical to TRBD2. J was trimmed by 0 bases and V by 3 bases; bases with no gene match: 8. CDR3 length equals 18 residues. The germline CDR1 and CDR2 sequences are SGHTA and FQGNSA.

This clone was observed many times. V usage is TRBV7-3 and J usage is TRBJ2-1; 8 positions agree with TRBD2. V lost 1 base, J lost 3 bases, and 5 bases stayed unmatched. CDR1 and CDR2 (germline): SGHTA, FQGTGA. CDR3 length: 16 amino acids. The CDR3 protein is CASSLNPAGDYNEQFF. The CDR3, as DNA: TGTGCCAGCAGCTTAAACCCAGCGGGAGACTACAATGAGCAGTTCTTC. The full variable domain, with the rest looked up from reference TRBV7-3 and TRBJ2-1, is GAGVSQTPSNKVTEKGKYVELRCDPISGHTALYWYRQSLGQGPEFLIYFQGTGAADDSGLPNDRFFAVRPEGSVSTLKIQRTERGDSAVYLCASSLNPAGDYNEQFFGPGTRLTVL.

In this sample, this clone turned up many times. The CDR3 loop is CASSAGTGGALTTNEQYF. CDR3 DNA sequence: TGTGCCAGCAGCGCCGGGACAGGGGGTGCCCTCACTACTAATGAGCAGTACTTC. The rearrangement links TRBV9 to TRBJ2-7, with 11 bases fitting TRBD1. The germline V gene encodes CDR1 SGDLS and CDR2 YYNGEE. The CDR3 covers 18 residues. The V and J ends lost 3 bases and 7 bases, in that order; junction bases with no gene match: 18.

This clone was seen a handful of times. This rearrangement joins TRBV6-6 to TRBJ2-7; D not resolved. Trimming cost V 0 bases and J 0 bases, with 3 bases left between them. The CDR3 has 13 amino acids. The germline V gene has CDR1 MNHNY and CDR2 SVGAGI (reference sequence). The CDR3 nucleotides read TGTGCCAGCAGTTACTCTGGCTCCTACGAGCAGTACTTC. This codes for CASSYSGSYEQYF.

V is TRBV5-1 and J is TRBJ2-7; TRBD2 matches 12 bases. Germline V gives CDR1 SGHRS, CDR2 YFSETQ. This CDR3 has 14 residues. Trimming removed 4 bases from V and 2 bases from J; junction bases left unmatched: 1. CDR3 sequence: CASSASGRAYEQYF. CDR3 in DNA: TGCGCCAGCAGCGCTAGCGGGAGGGCCTACGAGCAGTACTTC.